The 5 T cell receptor beta chains given below trace back to one sample, sequenced in a study of preoperative IRX-2 immunotherapy in early breast cancer. Clones were read by immunoSEQ multiplex PCR, and TCRdb kept only the in-frame ones, dropping some. Seen here are about 38,000 clones, around 82% observed once, and the top ten hold roughly 1.5%. Described treatment: preoperative locoregional IRX-2 cytokine immunotherapy. The sequences come from lymph node tissue, collected after IRX-2 immunotherapy. The receptors here all came from a human donor with breast cancer.

The chain uses TRBV7-8 and TRBJ2-7; maybe TRBD2 (6 bases). V gave up 1 base and J gave up 5 bases, with 9 bases separating them. This CDR3 comprises 13 residues. Per the germline V gene, CDR1 is SGHVS and CDR2 is FQNEAQ. The CDR3 nucleotides are TGTGCCAGCAGCTTAGTTGGGAGGAACGAGCAGTACTTC. Its translation: CASSLVGRNEQYF.

The chain has TRBV28 and TRBJ1-1, with 7 bases identical to TRBD1. Germline V gives CDR1 MDHEN, CDR2 SYDVKM. V lost 4 bases, J lost 11 bases, and 19 bases stayed unmatched. The CDR3 loop spans 16 amino acids. Written as DNA, the CDR3 is TGTGCCAGCAGTTCAAATACTCTACCGGTGACAGGGAAGGCTTTCTTT. The encoded protein is CASSSNTLPVTGKAFF.

The rearrangement joins TRBV11-3 to TRBJ1-5; no definite D call. In germline, CDR1 is SGHNT, CDR2 YENEEA. This CDR3 comprises 15 residues. Trimming removed 3 bases from V and 0 bases from J, with 9 bases in between. The CDR3: CASSFGEASNQPQHF. CDR3 nucleotides: TGTGCCAGCAGCTTCGGGGAGGCTAGCAATCAGCCCCAGCATTTT.

The chain has TRBV11-3 and TRBJ1-2, with 7 bases lining up with TRBD1. With V trimmed by 8 bases and J by 8 bases, 14 bases remained unmatched. The germline gives CDR1 SGHNT, CDR2 YENEEA. The CDR3 runs 14 residues. The CDR3 is CASDHPGGLGGYTF. CDR3 DNA: TGTGCCAGCGATCACCCAGGGGGACTCGGGGGCTACACCTTC.

With respect to this clone: The germline gene is not matched at one end of the junction; a read error may be the cause. V usage is TRBV6-8 and J usage is TRBJ2-2, with D perhaps assigned TRBD1 or TRBD2 (5 bases each). The germline gives CDR1 MNHGY, CDR2 SAAAGT. This CDR3 spans 12 amino acids. CDR3 nucleotides: TGTGCCATCAGTGGGGGATCCGGGGAGCTGTTTTTT. It encodes CAISGGSGELFF.